This record covers a single TCR beta chain. This entry is derived from a study of blood T cell repertoires in COVID-19. Sequencing used immunoSEQ multiplex PCR; TCRdb keeps in-frame clones, though not all of them. The sample holds about 220,000 clones, 75% to 85% seen once. V gave up 4 bases and J gave up 3 bases; unmatched junction bases: 7. The CDR3 contains 14 residues. Looked up from germline, CDR1 is SGHRS and CDR2 is YFSETQ. The chain uses TRBV5-1 and TRBJ2-7, with 7 bases fitting TRBD1. This TCR was recovered from a man aged 50-59 years with active or convalescent COVID-19. Sequencing input: peripheral blood. The CDR3, as DNA: TGCGCCAGCAGCCCCAGGGGACAGCTCTACGAGCAGTACTTC. It yields the protein CASSPRGQLYEQYF.